This T cell receptor (beta chain) came from a study of T-cell memory formation after mild COVID-19. This clonotype has a handful of counts. Its antigen is undetermined. General observations from the study: Memory sampled before infection contained some responding clones, suggesting cross-reactive memory joined. CD4/CD8 balance characterized clones contracting day 15 to 85, and CD4+ skew characterized later expanders.

TCRdb reprocessed the 5' RACE reads with MiXCR, giving one entry per CDR3 protein. The sample has about 55,000 distinct CDR3 sequences, around a tenth seen once. Germline loops: CDR1 SGHTA, CDR2 FQGNSA. Trimming took 5 bases from V and 7 from J; bases not matched to a gene: 6. The CDR3 loop spans 13 amino acids. The V call is TRBV7-2, the J call TRBJ1-1; the match to TRBD1 covers 8 bases. This TCR was sampled from a young man who had mild COVID-19 (a few samples of this study predate the infection). Cell type and time point are not known. Sequencing was carried out using PBMCs or a T cell subset sorted from them (not recorded which). DNA for the CDR3: TGTGCCAGCAGCACGGGACAGGACCTTGAAGCTTTCTTT. Translated, it gives CASSTGQDLEAFF.